Listed below are T cell receptor beta chains from one sample, sequenced in a study of blood T cell repertoires in COVID-19. This table comes from immunoSEQ multiplex PCR, and its TCRdb copy is limited to in-frame clones, with some not included. The data show 250,000 to 400,000 clones, 85% to 90% seen once. The sequenced material came from peripheral blood. Receptors originate from a woman in her thirties with COVID-19, enrolled during active disease. The CDR3 runs from the conserved cysteine through the conserved F or W. D genes are given only for firm matches. Size values are once, few and many counts, or a class for expanded clones, and some rows have none.

v_call: TRBV11-3; j_call: TRBJ2-1; d_call: TRBD2; clone_size: .; cdr3_aa: CASSLDGLAGDEQFF; cdr3_nt: TGTGCCAGCAGCTTAGACGGACTAGCGGGAGATGAGCAGTTCTTC
v_call: TRBV15; j_call: TRBJ2-2; d_call: .; clone_size: .; cdr3_aa: CATSRDRAGELFF; cdr3_nt: TGTGCCACCAGCAGAGATCGGGCCGGGGAGCTGTTTTTT
v_call: TRBV18; j_call: TRBJ1-5; d_call: TRBD1; clone_size: .; cdr3_aa: CASSDGQGIDQPQHF; cdr3_nt: TGTGCCAGCTCGGACGGACAGGGAATCGATCAGCCCCAGCATTTT
v_call: TRBV11-3; j_call: TRBJ2-2; d_call: TRBD1; clone_size: .; cdr3_aa: CASSLDLGGPNTGELFF; cdr3_nt: TGTGCCAGCAGCTTAGATCTAGGGGGCCCGAACACCGGGGAGCTGTTTTTT
v_call: TRBV7-3; j_call: TRBJ1-1; d_call: .; clone_size: .; cdr3_aa: CASSLNPGLNTEAFF; cdr3_nt: TGTGCCAGCAGCTTAAATCCAGGGTTGAACACTGAAGCTTTCTTT
v_call: TRBV2; j_call: TRBJ2-3; d_call: TRBD2; clone_size: .; cdr3_aa: CASSEMRRSGRADTQYF; cdr3_nt: TGTGCCAGCAGTGAAATGCGCCGGAGCGGGAGGGCAGATACGCAGTATTTT
v_call: TRBV24-1; j_call: TRBJ1-2; d_call: TRBD1; clone_size: once; cdr3_aa: CATSTGDYGYTF; cdr3_nt: TGTGCCACCTCGACAGGGGACTATGGCTACACCTTC
v_call: TRBV27; j_call: TRBJ2-7; d_call: TRBD2; clone_size: .; cdr3_aa: CASSLSTSGRGWAYEQYF; cdr3_nt: TGTGCCAGCAGTTTATCGACTAGCGGGAGAGGTTGGGCTTACGAGCAGTACTTC
v_call: TRBV19; j_call: TRBJ1-5; d_call: .; clone_size: once; cdr3_aa: CASAGTHSNQPQHF; cdr3_nt: TGTGCCAGTGCCGGGACACATAGCAATCAGCCCCAGCATTTT
v_call: TRBV5-5; j_call: TRBJ1-4; d_call: .; clone_size: .; cdr3_aa: CASSRYPGTDEKLFF; cdr3_nt: TGTGCCAGCAGCCGCTATCCCGGGACTGATGAAAAACTGTTTTTT
v_call: TRBV18; j_call: TRBJ2-1; d_call: TRBD1; clone_size: .; cdr3_aa: CASSRQGGYNEQFF; cdr3_nt: TGTGCCAGCTCACGACAGGGCGGCTACAATGAGCAGTTCTTC
v_call: TRBV19; j_call: TRBJ2-2; d_call: TRBD1; clone_size: .; cdr3_aa: CASSTGGNTGELFF; cdr3_nt: TGTGCCAGTAGTACAGGGGGAAACACCGGGGAGCTGTTTTTT
v_call: TRBV7-2; j_call: TRBJ2-5; d_call: .; clone_size: once; cdr3_aa: CASSSEETQYF; cdr3_nt: TGTGCCAGCAGCTCTGAAGAGACCCAGTACTTC
v_call: TRBV7-4; j_call: TRBJ2-1; d_call: TRBD2; clone_size: .; cdr3_aa: CASSFVLAGYNEQFF; cdr3_nt: TGTGCCAGCAGCTTTGTACTAGCGGGATACAATGAGCAGTTCTTC
v_call: TRBV6-5; j_call: TRBJ1-1; d_call: TRBD1; clone_size: .; cdr3_aa: CASRGTGGPNTEAFF; cdr3_nt: TGTGCCAGCAGGGGGACAGGGGGCCCGAACACTGAAGCTTTCTTT
v_call: TRBV7-8; j_call: TRBJ2-7; d_call: TRBD2; clone_size: .; cdr3_aa: CASSFRTSDYEQYF; cdr3_nt: TGTGCCAGCAGCTTCAGGACTAGCGACTACGAGCAGTACTTC
v_call: TRBV5-8; j_call: TRBJ1-2; d_call: .; clone_size: .; cdr3_aa: CASSLRSETYGYTF; cdr3_nt: TGTGCCAGCAGCTTACGGTCGGAGACCTATGGCTACACCTTC
v_call: TRBV9; j_call: TRBJ2-5; d_call: .; clone_size: .; cdr3_aa: CASSAGGETQYF; cdr3_nt: TGTGCCAGCAGCGCCGGAGGTGAGACCCAGTACTTC